The 18 T cell receptor beta chains in this list originate from one sample, sequenced in a study of control samples from healthy donors and cancer patients. TCRdb keeps only in-frame clones here, not all; method: immunoSEQ multiplex PCR. The profile covers some 130,000 clones, with around nine tenths appearing a single time and around 2.3% taken by the ten largest. Input material: blood. Every receptor here comes from a man in his forties in good health.

The chain carries TRBV5-4 and TRBJ2-5; D remains ambiguous. The CDR3 runs 14 residues. V was trimmed by 0 bases and J by 10 bases, leaving 16 bases between them. Germline lookup yields CDR1 SGHNT and CDR2 YYREEE (reference sequence). The CDR3, as DNA: TGTGCCAGCAGCTTGGTTCTCCCACCGGTGAACCAGTACTTC. Translation: CASSLVLPPVNQYF.

The chain combines TRBV19 with TRBJ2-7; possibly TRBD1 for D (5 bases). The CDR3 totals 14 residues. The germline CDR1 and CDR2 sequences are LNHDA and SQIVND (reference sequence). Between the trimmed V and J ends, which lost 4 bases and 5 bases, there was a span of 15 bases. CDR3 sequence: CASSKFSTEDEQYF. The CDR3 nucleotides are TGTGCCAGTAGTAAGTTTTCGACAGAAGACGAGCAGTACTTC.

The genes are TRBV9 and TRBJ2-3, with D hard to call. There are 13 residues in the CDR3. CDR1 is SGDLS and CDR2 is YYNGEE in the germline V gene. The V end lost 0 bases, the J end lost 3 bases, and 5 bases lay between the germline ends. The CDR3 reads CASSVVGTDTQYF. The CDR3 DNA reads as TGTGCCAGCAGCGTAGTCGGGACAGATACGCAGTATTTT.

To note about this clone: The junction departs from germline at one end; a sequencing error may be responsible. The chain couples TRBV7-7 to TRBJ2-2, with D possibly TRBD1 on 6 matching bases. Germline V gene sequence: CDR1 SSHAT, CDR2 FNYEAQ (reference sequence). The CDR3 loop spans 15 amino acids. This CDR3 is CASSAYRVGAGELFF. Written as DNA, the CDR3 is TGTGCTAGCAGCGCCTACAGGGTTGGGGCCGGGGAGCTGTTTTTT.

This rearrangement joins TRBV24-1 to TRBJ1-5, with D perhaps TRBD1 (5 bases). Per germline, CDR1 KGHDR and CDR2 SFDVKD. The CDR3 totals 16 residues. The germline V and J ends were trimmed by 4 bases and 6 bases, with 18 bases remaining between them. CDR3 in DNA: TGTGCCACCAGTGACCCTCGGCAGGGCGTTAGTCAGCCCCAGCATTTT. Translated, it gives CATSDPRQGVSQPQHF.

This clone was seen just once. The V and J genes are TRBV2 and TRBJ1-2; the D is unclear. Germline V gene sequence: CDR1 SNHLY, CDR2 FYNNEI. The CDR3 runs to 14 residues. Trimming shortened V by 2 bases and J by 0 bases, and 7 bases separated the two germline ends. CDR3 protein: CASSEQTTNYGYTF. The CDR3 DNA sequence: TGTGCCAGCAGTGAACAGACCACTAACTATGGCTACACCTTC.

The chain uses TRBV19 and TRBJ1-2; no clear D gene. Germline V gene sequence: CDR1 LNHDA, CDR2 SQIVND (reference sequence). The V end lost 3 bases, the J end lost 4 bases, and 15 bases lay between the germline ends. This CDR3 spans 15 amino acids. In nucleotides, the CDR3 is TGTGCCAGTAGTATCCACTCCGCGGGGATCTATGGCTACACCTTC. It specifies CASSIHSAGIYGYTF.

J is TRBJ2-3 and V is TRBV6-5; D gene ambiguous. Germline values: CDR1 MNHEY, CDR2 SVGAGI. The CDR3 is 14 residues long. V was cut by 5 bases and J by 0 bases, with 9 bases left in between. CDR3 bases: TGTGCCAGCAGTACCCTGACTAGCACAGATACGCAGTATTTT. Translation gives CASSTLTSTDTQYF.

The rearrangement links TRBV19 to TRBJ1-3; D call uncertain. Germline CDR1 reads LNHDA; CDR2 reads SQIVND (reference sequence). The CDR3 loop spans 13 amino acids. V lost 11 bases, J lost 0 bases, and 11 bases lay in between. CDR3 bases: TGTGCCTGCCGTCCGGCCTCTGGAAACACCATATATTTT. Translated: CACRPASGNTIYF. The variable domain in full, with the rest retrieved from reference TRBV19 and TRBJ1-3, is DGGITQSPKYLFRKEGQNVTLSCEQNLNHDAMYWYRQDPGQGLRLIYYSQIVNDFQKGDIAEGYSVSREKKESFPLTVTSAQKNPTAFYLCACRPASGNTIYFGEGSWLTVV.

V and J are TRBV12-5 and TRBJ1-5; TRBD1 might be the D (5 bases). Looked up from germline, CDR1 is LGHNT and CDR2 is FRNRAP. CDR3 length equals 15 residues. V shed 2 bases and J shed 6 bases, with 14 bases lying between them. DNA for the CDR3: TGTGCTAGTGGTTTGTCGCAGGGCAGCGGTCAGCCCCAGCATTTT. Residues: CASGLSQGSGQPQHF.

This chain joins TRBV9 and TRBJ2-7, with D possibly TRBD1 on 6 matching bases. This CDR3 has 14 residues. The germline CDR1 and CDR2 sequences are SGDLS and YYNGEE. V was cut by 0 bases and J by 3 bases, with 10 bases left in between. CDR3 DNA: TGTGCCAGCAGCGTAGCTACAGGGTTCTACGAGCAGTACTTC. This gives the protein CASSVATGFYEQYF.

The J gene is TRBJ1-6, the V gene TRBV23-1; D is undetermined. TRBV23-1 is an ORF, with its function uncertain. V was shortened by 4 bases and J by 5 bases, with 12 bases between the two germline ends. This CDR3 comprises 15 residues. The DNA of the CDR3 is TGCGCCAGCAGTCTTAGAGGAACTAATAATTCACCCCTCCACTTT. Protein sequence: CASSLRGTNNSPLHF.

The V call is TRBV10-1, the J call TRBJ2-2, with 11 bases matching TRBD2. The CDR3 contains 15 residues. V was pared by 8 bases and J by 3 bases, with 5 bases of the junction left unmatched. Germline V gives CDR1 WNHNN, CDR2 SYGVQD (reference sequence). The CDR3: CASASGGSDTGELFF. The CDR3 region has the DNA TGCGCCAGCGCTAGCGGGGGGTCAGACACCGGGGAGCTGTTTTTT.

The rearrangement links TRBV15 to TRBJ1-6; D not certain. V was cut by 4 bases and J by 10 bases, with 11 bases left in between. Germline V lookup: CDR1 LNHNV, CDR2 YYDKDF (reference sequence). The CDR3 has 13 amino acids. CDR3 sequence: CATSTVFDSPLHF. The CDR3 bases are TGTGCCACCAGCACCGTTTTCGACTCACCCCTCCACTTT.

The chain joins TRBV28 to TRBJ1-1; perhaps TRBD1 as D (5 bases). V shed 7 bases and J shed 5 bases, with 17 bases lying between them. From germline, CDR1 is MDHEN and CDR2 SYDVKM. The CDR3 extends over 14 amino acids. The CDR3 loop is CASTNSQGGTEAFF. Here the CDR3 DNA reads TGTGCCAGCACCAACTCCCAGGGTGGGACTGAAGCTTTCTTT.

The chain is built from TRBV19 and TRBJ2-7; 7 bases agree with TRBD1. Germline-derived CDR1 and CDR2 are LNHDA and SQIVND (reference sequence). V shed 7 bases, J shed 6 bases, and the junction held 6 bases outside the gene matches. The CDR3 has 12 residues. The CDR3 is CASTTGAGEQYF. As DNA, the CDR3 is TGTGCCAGTACCACAGGGGCAGGCGAGCAGTACTTC.

This clone has just one count. This chain connects TRBV4-1 to TRBJ2-1, with a weak D call TRBD1 (5 bases). Per the germline V gene, CDR1 is MGHRA and CDR2 is YSYEKL. V was trimmed by 4 bases and J by 5 bases, leaving 18 bases between them. The CDR3 is made up of 16 amino acids. The CDR3 DNA is TGCGCCAGCAGCCCCGCTTCTGCAGGGTATAACAATGAGCAGTTCTTC. It encodes CASSPASAGYNNEQFF.

The chain combines TRBV2 with TRBJ2-7, with D uncertain. V shed 4 bases and J shed 0 bases, with 7 bases lying between them. Germline V gives CDR1 SNHLY, CDR2 FYNNEI. CDR3 size: 13 residues. The CDR3: CASSGAISYEQYF. The CDR3 DNA sequence: TGTGCCAGCAGTGGGGCAATCTCCTACGAGCAGTACTTC.